A selection of T cell receptor beta chains follows, all from one sample in a study of regulatory T cells in long-lasting Graves disease. Via MiXCR, TCRdb re-called the multiplex PCR reads, giving one row per CDR3 protein. The profile shows roughly 430,000 distinct CDR3 sequences, around 23% of them singletons. Sequencing was performed on peripheral blood mononuclear cells (PBMCs), taken when the disease was refractory, from a patient treated with antithyroid drugs. The origin of the receptors is a female donor with Graves disease. Each CDR3 is given with its conserved first and last residue. A D gene is named only where the DNA matches it firmly. Clone size appears in some rows only: once, few, many, or a class for an expanded clone.

CDR3nt: TGTGCCAGCAGGGACCAAAGCCATGAAAAACTGTTTTTT
CDR3aa: CASRDQSHEKLFF
v_gene: TRBV2
j_gene: TRBJ1-4
d_gene: .
abundance: many

CDR3nt: TGTGCCAGCAGCCAATGGGGGGTCCTCACCTACGAGCAGTACTTC
CDR3aa: CASSQWGVLTYEQYF
v_gene: TRBV3-1
j_gene: TRBJ2-7
d_gene: .
abundance: many

CDR3nt: TGCAGCGTTGAAACTACTCCGAATTCACCCCTCCACTTT
CDR3aa: CSVETTPNSPLHF
v_gene: TRBV29-1
j_gene: TRBJ1-6
d_gene: .
abundance: many

CDR3nt: TGTGCCAGCGCTGTAGGGACAGGGGCTTTCGAGCAGTACTTC
CDR3aa: CASAVGTGAFEQYF
v_gene: TRBV3-1
j_gene: TRBJ2-7
d_gene: TRBD1
abundance: .

CDR3nt: TGTGCCAGCAGCTACCGGGGGGCGAAGGCCGGGGAGCTGTTTTTT
CDR3aa: CASSYRGAKAGELFF
v_gene: TRBV11-3
j_gene: TRBJ2-2
d_gene: .
abundance: few

CDR3nt: TGCAGTGCCGGTGCAAAAATGAACACTGAAGCTTTCTTT
CDR3aa: CSAGAKMNTEAFF
v_gene: TRBV20-1
j_gene: TRBJ1-1
d_gene: .
abundance: .

CDR3nt: TGTGCCACCCGAACTAATCCGACCGGGGAGCTGTTTTTT
CDR3aa: CATRTNPTGELFF
v_gene: TRBV24-1
j_gene: TRBJ2-2
d_gene: .
abundance: .

CDR3nt: TGTGCCATCAGTGAGAGGTCCGGGGCCACTGAAGCTTTCTTT
CDR3aa: CAISERSGATEAFF
v_gene: TRBV10-3
j_gene: TRBJ1-1
d_gene: .
abundance: many

CDR3nt: TGTGCCATCAGTGAGGTCGGGAGTCTTGGTACGCAGTATTTT
CDR3aa: CAISEVGSLGTQYF
v_gene: TRBV10-3
j_gene: TRBJ2-3
d_gene: .
abundance: .

CDR3nt: TGTGCCAGCAGCCCTAGGTGGGGTTTCGAAGCTTTCTTT
CDR3aa: CASSPRWGFEAFF
v_gene: TRBV7-2
j_gene: TRBJ1-1
d_gene: .
abundance: few

CDR3nt: TGTGCCAGCAGCTTGCTGGGGCCGACCTACGAGCAGTACTTC
CDR3aa: CASSLLGPTYEQYF
v_gene: TRBV7-8
j_gene: TRBJ2-7
d_gene: .
abundance: .

CDR3nt: TGCGCCAGCACCGGAGGGCTAGCGGGGAGAAGGGAGCTGTTTTTT
CDR3aa: CASTGGLAGRRELFF
v_gene: TRBV10-2
j_gene: TRBJ2-2
d_gene: TRBD2
abundance: many

CDR3nt: TGTGCCAGCAGGAAGGGGGCTAACTATGGCTACACCTTC
CDR3aa: CASRKGANYGYTF
v_gene: TRBV28
j_gene: TRBJ1-2
d_gene: .
abundance: many

CDR3nt: TGTGCCAGCAGTCGGGACAAGCCTGTGCCCCGGGAGACCCAGTACTTC
CDR3aa: CASSRDKPVPRETQYF
v_gene: TRBV2
j_gene: TRBJ2-5
d_gene: .
abundance: many

CDR3nt: TGTGCCAGCAGTCCCCAGGGGACAGGGTACCACCCATCGGAGAACACTGAAGCTTTCTTT
CDR3aa: CASSPQGTGYHPSENTEAFF
v_gene: TRBV6-1
j_gene: TRBJ1-1
d_gene: TRBD1
abundance: many

CDR3nt: TGTGCCAGCAACCCTAGAGCGGGCTATGTCACCGGGGAGCTGTTTTTT
CDR3aa: CASNPRAGYVTGELFF
v_gene: TRBV11-2
j_gene: TRBJ2-2
d_gene: .
abundance: .

CDR3nt: TGCGCCAGCAGCCGCAACCCGACAGGGACCCTGAACACTGAAGCTTTCTTT
CDR3aa: CASSRNPTGTLNTEAFF
v_gene: TRBV5-1
j_gene: TRBJ1-1
d_gene: TRBD1
abundance: many

CDR3nt: TGTGCCAGCAGTTCACAGGGGACGAACACCGGGGAGCTGTTTTTT
CDR3aa: CASSSQGTNTGELFF
v_gene: TRBV27
j_gene: TRBJ2-2
d_gene: TRBD1
abundance: .

CDR3nt: TGTGCCAGCAGCTTAGATTCGGGGAGAGCGACCTACGAGCAGTACTTC
CDR3aa: CASSLDSGRATYEQYF
v_gene: TRBV11-2
j_gene: TRBJ2-7
d_gene: .
abundance: many

CDR3nt: TGTGCCAGCAGCCAATGGCGGGAGAACACCGGGGAGCTGTTTTTT
CDR3aa: CASSQWRENTGELFF
v_gene: TRBV3-1
j_gene: TRBJ2-2
d_gene: .
abundance: many

CDR3nt: TGCGCCAGCAGCTTTAGCGGGAGTGGTGGAGATACGCAGTATTTT
CDR3aa: CASSFSGSGGDTQYF
v_gene: TRBV5-1
j_gene: TRBJ2-3
d_gene: TRBD2
abundance: few

CDR3nt: TGTGCCAGCAGATACGCCGGGACAGGGAGTTCCCCCTACGAGCAGTACTTC
CDR3aa: CASRYAGTGSSPYEQYF
v_gene: TRBV27
j_gene: TRBJ2-7
d_gene: TRBD1
abundance: many

CDR3nt: TGCAGTGCTTCAGAGATTGGATACGAGCAGTGCTTC
CDR3aa: CSASEIGYEQCF
v_gene: TRBV20-1
j_gene: TRBJ2-7
d_gene: .
abundance: .

CDR3nt: TGTGCCAGTTTGGACTTCTTCACAGATACGCAGTATTTT
CDR3aa: CASLDFFTDTQYF
v_gene: TRBV27
j_gene: TRBJ2-3
d_gene: .
abundance: few

CDR3nt: TGTGCCAGCAGCTTAGGCGTTTGGCGGGAACAAGAGACCCAGTACTTC
CDR3aa: CASSLGVWREQETQYF
v_gene: TRBV7-2
j_gene: TRBJ2-5
d_gene: .
abundance: .

CDR3nt: TGTGCCACCAGCAGAGAAAGAATGGGCGGCAATCAGCCCCAGCATTTT
CDR3aa: CATSRERMGGNQPQHF
v_gene: TRBV15
j_gene: TRBJ1-5
d_gene: .
abundance: many

CDR3nt: TGTGCCAGCACTCGATTTGGGACTAGCGGGATCGGCACCGGGGAGCTGTTTTTT
CDR3aa: CASTRFGTSGIGTGELFF
v_gene: TRBV6-2/TRBV6-3
j_gene: TRBJ2-2
d_gene: TRBD2
abundance: once

CDR3nt: TGTGCCACCAGTGATGGACTAGCGGGGAATGAGCAGTTCTTC
CDR3aa: CATSDGLAGNEQFF
v_gene: TRBV24-1
j_gene: TRBJ2-1
d_gene: TRBD2
abundance: many

CDR3nt: TGTGCCACCAGTGATTTGAACATCGACACCGGGGAGCTGTTTTTT
CDR3aa: CATSDLNIDTGELFF
v_gene: TRBV24-1
j_gene: TRBJ2-2
d_gene: .
abundance: .

CDR3nt: TGTGCCAGCAGTGTAATAGCGGGAGGCAACACCGGGGAGCTGTTTTTT
CDR3aa: CASSVIAGGNTGELFF
v_gene: TRBV2
j_gene: TRBJ2-2
d_gene: TRBD2
abundance: .

CDR3nt: TGTGCCAGCAGCCGCGGAGGGGAAAACTATGGCTACACCTTC
CDR3aa: CASSRGGENYGYTF
v_gene: TRBV28
j_gene: TRBJ1-2
d_gene: .
abundance: many

CDR3nt: TGCAGTGCTGCTTCCGGGACAGGGGGTTTAGATACGCAGTATTTT
CDR3aa: CSAASGTGGLDTQYF
v_gene: TRBV20-1
j_gene: TRBJ2-3
d_gene: TRBD1
abundance: few

CDR3nt: TGTGCCAGCAGTGCAGGGACAGGGAGGACCACTGAAGCTTTCTTT
CDR3aa: CASSAGTGRTTEAFF
v_gene: TRBV28
j_gene: TRBJ1-1
d_gene: TRBD1
abundance: many

CDR3nt: TGTGCCAGTGGGGACAGGGGAGGGAAGCGGTCACCCCTCCACTTT
CDR3aa: CASGDRGGKRSPLHF
v_gene: TRBV28
j_gene: TRBJ1-6
d_gene: TRBD1
abundance: .

CDR3nt: TGTGCCACCAGCAGACCGGGGACAGCGTCGGACGAGCAGTACTTC
CDR3aa: CATSRPGTASDEQYF
v_gene: TRBV15
j_gene: TRBJ2-7
d_gene: TRBD1
abundance: many

CDR3nt: TGCAGTCCCGGGACTAGCGGGGGAACCTACGAGCAGTACTTC
CDR3aa: CSPGTSGGTYEQYF
v_gene: TRBV20-1
j_gene: TRBJ2-7
d_gene: TRBD2
abundance: .

CDR3nt: TGCAGTGCTAGCGGGGGTGGCAGGGGGCAAGGAAACACCATATATTTT
CDR3aa: CSASGGGRGQGNTIYF
v_gene: TRBV20-1
j_gene: TRBJ1-3
d_gene: TRBD1
abundance: .

CDR3nt: TGTGCCAGCAGGGTCTGGACAGGGACCACTGAAGCTTTCTTT
CDR3aa: CASRVWTGTTEAFF
v_gene: TRBV28
j_gene: TRBJ1-1
d_gene: TRBD1
abundance: many

CDR3nt: TGTGCCAGTAGTGGTCTGCAGATCCAGCCCCAGCATTTT
CDR3aa: CASSGLQIQPQHF
v_gene: TRBV19
j_gene: TRBJ1-5
d_gene: .
abundance: .

CDR3nt: TGTGCCAGCAGCCGCTCGGCCTACGAGCAGTACTTC
CDR3aa: CASSRSAYEQYF
v_gene: TRBV3-1
j_gene: TRBJ2-7
d_gene: .
abundance: .